The rows below give T cell receptor beta chains drawn from one sample of a study of T cell responses to AZD1222 COVID-19 vaccine. The method was immunoSEQ multiplex PCR; TCRdb's version includes in-frame clones alone and lacks a portion of them. This sample carries roughly 18,000 clones, about three quarters of them seen once, and the ten largest clones take 14%. Material: peripheral blood, obtained 28 days after the second AZD1222 dose. The receptors come from an adult who received the AZD1222 COVID-19 vaccine. The CDR3 runs from the conserved cysteine through the conserved F or W. D genes are given only for firm matches. Clone size appears in some rows only: once, few, many, or a class for an expanded clone.

V gene	J gene	D gene	clone size	CDR3 protein	CDR3 DNA
TRBV28	TRBJ1-1	TRBD1	.	CATFTGGIRQVNTEAFF	TGTGCCACCTTCACAGGGGGGATTCGCCAAGTGAACACTGAAGCTTTCTTT
TRBV5-1	TRBJ2-3	TRBD2	.	CASSLAGGTDTQYF	TGCGCCAGCAGCTTAGCGGGGGGCACAGATACGCAGTATTTT
TRBV6-5	TRBJ1-6	.	.	CATTGSYNSPLHF	TGTGCCACTACCGGCTCCTATAATTCACCCCTCCACTTT
TRBV9	TRBJ1-3	.	few	CASSTPVESSGNTIYF	TGTGCCAGCAGCACCCCTGTGGAGAGCTCTGGAAACACCATATATTTT
TRBV6-4	TRBJ2-3	.	.	CASSEPKEVVPRYF	TGTGCCAGCAGTGAGCCCAAAGAGGTGGTGCCACGGTATTTT
TRBV5-4	TRBJ1-2	TRBD1	.	CASSLGQGFYGYTF	TGTGCCAGCAGCTTGGGACAGGGGTTCTATGGCTACACCTTC
TRBV5-1	TRBJ1-2	.	few	CASSLAGEAGGYTF	TGCGCCAGCAGCTTGGCCGGCGAAGCGGGTGGCTACACCTTC
TRBV28	TRBJ1-2	.	.	CASITAKAYGYTF	TGTGCCAGCATAACAGCGAAAGCATATGGCTACACCTTC
TRBV6-5	TRBJ2-1	.	.	CASSLAGTGTEQFF	TGTGCCAGCAGCTTAGCCGGGACCGGCACTGAGCAGTTCTTC
TRBV7-2	TRBJ2-1	TRBD2	once	CASSRAGEDEQFF	TGTGCCAGCAGCCGGGCGGGGGAGGATGAGCAGTTCTTC
TRBV7-8	TRBJ2-2	.	few	CASSLGETNTGELFF	TGTGCCAGCAGCTTAGGCGAAACGAACACCGGGGAGCTGTTTTTT
TRBV5-1	TRBJ1-4	.	.	CASSRPGIGPDEKLFF	TGCGCCAGCAGCCGGCCAGGGATCGGCCCCGATGAAAAACTGTTTTTT
TRBV3-1/TRBV3-2	TRBJ2-7	.	.	CASSLNAASSYEQYF	TGTGCCAGCAGCCTTAACGCAGCGAGCTCCTACGAGCAGTACTTC
TRBV4-1	TRBJ2-7	TRBD1	.	CASSPGEGAGSYEQYF	TGCGCCAGCAGCCCCGGCGAGGGGGCGGGTTCCTACGAGCAGTACTTC
TRBV9	TRBJ2-2	.	few	CASSEGAGELFF	TGTGCCAGCAGCGAGGGGGCCGGGGAGCTGTTTTTT
TRBV6-5	TRBJ1-2	TRBD1	.	CASRGQGSYGYTF	TGTGCCAGCAGGGGACAGGGGTCTTATGGCTACACCTTC
TRBV3-1/TRBV3-2	TRBJ1-5	.	few	CASSNKGQPQHF	TGTGCCAGCAGCAATAAGGGTCAGCCCCAGCATTTT